The entry below describes one T cell receptor beta chain. PCR employed 60 Vbeta and 13 Jbeta primers. Clones were read by immunoSEQ multiplex PCR, and TCRdb kept only the in-frame ones, dropping some. The sample holds around 140,000 clones. Germline V gene sequence: CDR1 MNHEY, CDR2 SMNVEV (reference sequence). The trim removed 4 bases at V and 6 bases at J, leaving 5 bases unmatched. CDR3 length: 14 residues. The data stem from a study of cytomegalovirus exposure and HLA in healthy donors. Source material: PBMCs. The receptor was isolated from a woman aged 40 to 55 in good health and CMV-seronegative. V is TRBV27 and J is TRBJ1-4; 7 bases are a match to TRBD1. CDR3 region: CASSWTGFDEKLFF. The CDR3 nucleotides are TGTGCCAGCAGTTGGACAGGCTTCGATGAAAAACTGTTTTTT. The full variable domain, with the rest looked up from reference TRBV27 and TRBJ1-4, is EAQVTQNPRYLITVTGKKLTVTCSQNMNHEYMSWYRQDPGLGLRQIYYSMNVEVTDKGDVPEGYKVSRKEKRNFPLILESPSPNQTSLYFCASSWTGFDEKLFFGSGTQLSVL.